This T cell receptor beta chain came from a study of shared clonotypes between healthy human individuals. In the case of this clone: The antigen remains unidentified.

The naive CD8 subset, CD45RO-negative cells positively selected for CCR7, excluded terminally differentiated effector memory CD45RA+ cells. Study-wide results and limits: Non-shared clonotypes had lower generation probabilities than clonotypes shared by all four sorted-subset donors. Estimated clonotype richness was generally higher in naive than memory subsets. An effect of sequencing depth on clonotype sharing among donors was expected.

Trimming left V 8 bases short and J 1 base short, with 14 bases between. This CDR3 has 14 amino acids. Germline CDR1 reads PRHDT; CDR2 reads FYEKMQ (reference sequence). How the authors handled the data: Junction-only sequences produced by ImmunoSEQ had no quality scores, so filtering differed. Profiled with immunoSEQ multiplex PCR; TCRdb holds only in-frame clones, not every one. The V and J calls and clone size come from that table; D and trimming were worked out from the DNA. The table has hundreds of thousands of clones, about 96% seen once. V usage is TRBV13 and J usage is TRBJ1-1; a weak D match, TRBD1 (6 bases). Sequenced: naive CD8+ T cells sorted from blood. The receptor comes from a woman in her twenties or thirties in good health. CDR3 DNA: TGTGCCAGCGGGGGCCCGGGGGAGAACACTGAAGCTTTCTTT. Its translation is CASGGPGENTEAFF.